The 10 T cell receptor beta chains below all came from one sample that was sequenced in a study of blood T cells in healthy people across ages. Primed by a sample-barcoded 5' primer and a J-beta primer mix, a second PCR proceeded for roughly 6 to 12 cycles. TCRdb fed the 5' RACE reads into MiXCR, producing one record per CDR3 protein. This sample has about 580,000 distinct CDR3 sequences, with roughly 48% found just once. What was sequenced was blood. These receptors were taken from a man at least 80 years old in good health.

Comments on this clonotype: Sequence at one end of the junction differs from germline and may be a read error. In nucleotides, the CDR3 is TGTGCCTGCAGTTTTGGACAGGGGCTTGGCACCGGGGAGCTGTTTTTT. Its protein is CACSFGQGLGTGELFF. The rearrangement links TRBV27 to TRBJ2-2; the match to TRBD1 covers 9 bases. The germline gives CDR1 MNHEY, CDR2 SMNVEV (reference sequence). The CDR3 is made up of 16 amino acids.

This clonotype was counted only a few times. CDR3 nucleotides: TGCAGTGCTAGAGATAGGATCAGTGGCTACACCTTC. Its translation is CSARDRISGYTF. The rearrangement links TRBV20-1 to TRBJ1-2; D not certain. Trimming took off 0 bases at V and 7 bases at J, with 9 bases between the two ends. Per the germline V gene, CDR1 is DFQATT and CDR2 is SNEGSKA (reference sequence). This CDR3 is built from 12 residues.

Details on this clonotype: This may stem from a read error, because a much larger clone lies one nucleotide away. The gene calls are TRBV6-6 and TRBJ1-2; no clear D gene. This CDR3 region has 12 residues. CDR1 is MNHNY, CDR2 SVGAGI, per germline (reference sequence). CDR3 protein: CASSPINYGHTF. CDR3 sequence (DNA): TGTGCCAGCAGCCCTATTAACTATGGCCACACCTTC.

The gene calls are TRBV4-3 and TRBJ2-1; 10 bases are a match to TRBD2. The V gene's germline CDR1 is LGHNA and CDR2 YSLEER. The CDR3 has 16 amino acids. The trim removed 4 bases at V and 7 bases at J, leaving 10 bases unmatched. This CDR3 is CASSPSHSGGLNEQFF. As DNA, the CDR3 is TGCGCCAGCAGCCCCTCCCATAGCGGGGGGTTGAATGAGCAGTTCTTC.

The J gene is TRBJ2-4, the V gene TRBV5-1, with D possibly matching TRBD2 (5 bases). The V end lost 0 bases, the J end lost 0 bases, and 7 bases lay between the germline ends. CDR1 and CDR2 from the germline V gene are SGHRS and YFSETQ. The CDR3 consists of 15 residues. This CDR3 is CASSLEDLAKNIQYF. CDR3 nucleotides: TGCGCCAGCAGCTTGGAGGACTTAGCCAAAAACATTCAGTACTTC.

This clonotype has more than one count but fewer than ten. This chain links TRBV9 with TRBJ1-4; TRBD1 matches 9 bases. The CDR3 is 15 amino acids. J was trimmed by 6 bases and V by 3 bases; bases with no gene match: 6. Germline values: CDR1 SGDLS, CDR2 YYNGEE. The CDR3 DNA is TGTGCCAGCAGCGCCACAGGGGGCAGCTATGAAAAACTGTTTTTT. It specifies CASSATGGSYEKLFF.

This clonotype occurred many times. The chain combines TRBV6-5 with TRBJ2-6, with no clear D. Germline V gene data show CDR1 as MNHEY and CDR2 as SVGAGI. The CDR3 is made up of 14 amino acids. V shed 6 bases and J shed 0 bases, with 6 bases lying between them. The CDR3: CASSISSGANVLTF. The CDR3 bases are TGTGCCAGCAGCATAAGCTCTGGGGCCAACGTCCTGACTTTC.

This clonotype was recorded a few times. The rearrangement uses TRBV20-1 and TRBJ2-1; 8 positions match TRBD2. The CDR3 has 15 residues. Per germline, CDR1 DFQATT and CDR2 SNEGSKA (reference sequence). Trimming cost V 5 bases and J 6 bases; bases outside gene matches: 12. Here the CDR3 reads CSARPGLVKRNEQFF. DNA of the CDR3: TGCAGTGCTCGTCCGGGACTAGTTAAACGCAATGAGCAGTTCTTC.

This rearrangement joins TRBV10-3 to TRBJ1-2, with D tentatively TRBD1 (6 bases). Trimming removed 6 bases from V and 2 bases from J, with 10 bases in between. The germline V gene encodes CDR1 ENHRY and CDR2 SYGVKD. This CDR3 is built from 13 residues. This chain's CDR3 is CAIRPGQNYGYTF. The CDR3 DNA reads TGTGCCATCAGACCCGGACAGAACTATGGCTACACCTTC.

The rearrangement uses TRBV20-1 and TRBJ2-5; 7 nucleotides match TRBD2. The CDR3 is made up of 15 amino acids. Per germline, CDR1 DFQATT and CDR2 SNEGSKA (reference sequence). The V and J ends lost 6 bases and 7 bases, in that order; junction bases with no gene match: 17. CDR3 in amino acids: CSARDGGGNYGTQYF. The CDR3 nucleotides read TGCAGTGCGCGAGATGGGGGGGGGAACTACGGGACCCAGTACTTC.